This T cell receptor (beta chain) stems from a study of cytomegalovirus exposure and HLA in healthy donors. Background on the study: Earlier results showed 117 million unique TCR beta sequences derived from approximately 170 million T cells. Study outcomes and limitations: It was fewer than 200 TCR beta chains that were listed as cytomegalovirus-associated. Trimming of TCR beta V- and J-genes showed a link, identified in a later analysis, to a missense DCLRE1C variant.

With 5 bases removed from V and 6 bases from J, the gap between germline ends came to 16 bases. The CDR3 length is 15 residues. Germline loops: CDR1 SGHVS, CDR2 FQNEAQ. As for this clone: Antigen unknown.

PCR primers comprised 60 Vbeta and 13 Jbeta primers. Some clones are missing from TCRdb's copy, which holds only in-frame ones; the method was immunoSEQ multiplex PCR. The table lists just over 150,000 clones, 75% to 80% of them singletons. The source is a woman aged 50 to 60 in good health and CMV-seropositive. This rearrangement joins TRBV7-8 to TRBJ1-4, with a weak D call TRBD1 (5 bases). Source material: PBMCs. CDR3 sequence: CASSRTGSSHEKLFF. The CDR3, as DNA: TGTGCCAGCAGCAGAACAGGATCCTCTCATGAAAAACTGTTTTTT.